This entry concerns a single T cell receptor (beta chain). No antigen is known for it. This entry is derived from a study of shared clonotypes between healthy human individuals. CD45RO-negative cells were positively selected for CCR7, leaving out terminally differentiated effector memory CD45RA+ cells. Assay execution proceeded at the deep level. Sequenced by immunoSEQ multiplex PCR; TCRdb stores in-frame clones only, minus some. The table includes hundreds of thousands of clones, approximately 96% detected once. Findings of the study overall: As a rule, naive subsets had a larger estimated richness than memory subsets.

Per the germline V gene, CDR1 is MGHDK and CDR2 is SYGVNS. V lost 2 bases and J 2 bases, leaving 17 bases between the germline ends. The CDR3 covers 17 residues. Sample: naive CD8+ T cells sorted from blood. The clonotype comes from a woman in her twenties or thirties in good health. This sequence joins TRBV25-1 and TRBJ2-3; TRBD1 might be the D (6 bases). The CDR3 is CASSEVNWGPVTDTQYF. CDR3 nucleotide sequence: TGTGCCAGCAGTGAAGTAAATTGGGGGCCGGTCACAGATACGCAGTATTTT. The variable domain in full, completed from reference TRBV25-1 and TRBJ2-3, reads EADIYQTPRYLVIGTGKKITLECSQTMGHDKMYWYQQDPGMELHLIHYSYGVNSTEKGDLSSESTVSRIRTEHFPLTLESARPSHTSQYLCASSEVNWGPVTDTQYFGPGTRLTVL.